This T cell receptor (beta chain) was captured by sequencing in a study of cytomegalovirus exposure and HLA in healthy donors. The CDR3 spans 16 residues. V shed 5 bases and J shed 2 bases, with 18 bases lying between them. Germline lookup yields CDR1 SGHTA and CDR2 FQGNSA. The primer mix had 60 Vbeta and 13 Jbeta primers. Profiled with immunoSEQ multiplex PCR; TCRdb holds only in-frame clones, not every one. The sample holds about 210,000 clones, approximately 78% seen once. Study results and limitations: According to a later analysis, donors in an Asian-associated ancestry cluster reportedly had fewer N-insertions than the roughly 660-donor mean. One variant, a missense change in DCLRE1C, was linked in a later analysis to TCR beta V- and J-gene trimming. A few of the chains that were CMV-associated were confirmed in vitro to be specific for CMV antigens.

As to this clone: The antigen remains undetermined.

The clonotype originates from a boy younger than 18 in good health and CMV-seronegative. Sequenced material: PBMCs. The J gene is TRBJ2-5, the V gene TRBV7-2, with D perhaps TRBD2 (7 bases). CDR3: CASSPVRGGGQETQYF. As DNA, the CDR3 is TGTGCCAGCAGCCCGGTGAGGGGAGGGGGGCAAGAGACCCAGTACTTC. The full variable domain, with the rest looked up from reference TRBV7-2 and TRBJ2-5, is GAGVSQSPSNKVTEKGKDVELRCDPISGHTALYWYRQSLGQGLEFLIYFQGNSAPDKSGLPSDRFSAERTGGSVSTLTIQRTQQEDSAVYLCASSPVRGGGQETQYFGPGTRLLVL.